A single sample is the source of the 25 T cell receptor beta chains below, sequenced in a study of response to subunit inactivated influenza vaccine. TCRdb re-analysed the RT-PCR reads in MiXCR, keeping a single row per CDR3 protein. Among more than 450,000 distinct CDR3 sequences listed, about 10% were seen once. These sequences were also reported in another study, on T cells expressing NK-cell markers. In that study: TCR beta cDNA was generated via 5'RACE template switching incorporating UMIs.

The sample consisted of PBMCs from blood, taken on the day of vaccination. Receptors originate from a man aged 45-60 years who received an inactivated influenza vaccine.

This clonotype was detected ten times or more. V usage is TRBV7-9 and J usage is TRBJ1-4; D gene ambiguous. This CDR3 has 12 residues. Germline V lookup: CDR1 SEHNR, CDR2 FQNEAQ (reference sequence). Trimming took 7 bases from V and 12 from J, leaving 15 bases between them. Written as DNA, the CDR3 is TGTGCCAGCACCCCGGCCCCAAGTGAACTGTTTTTT. It is translated as CASTPAPSELFF.

This clonotype was picked up a small number of times. This sequence joins TRBV20-1 and TRBJ2-3; perhaps TRBD2 as D (6 bases). The CDR3 is 13 residues long. V was shortened by 3 bases and J by 0 bases, with 7 bases between the two germline ends. The germline V gene encodes CDR1 DFQATT and CDR2 SNEGSKA (reference sequence). In nucleotides, the CDR3 is TGCAGTGCTAGGGGGACTAGCACAGATACGCAGTATTTT. This encodes CSARGTSTDTQYF.

This clonotype was detected ten times or more. The gene calls are TRBV30 and TRBJ1-3, with D unresolved. CDR1 and CDR2 from the germline V gene are GTSNPN and SVGIG (reference sequence). The CDR3 sequence is 11 residues long. Deletions cut 5 bases from V and 4 bases from J, with 6 bases between. As DNA, the CDR3 is TGTGCCTGGGGGCCCGGAAACACCATATATTTT. Encoded protein: CAWGPGNTIYF. Based on the CDR3 plus reference TRBV30 and TRBJ1-3, the full variable domain is SQTIHQWPATLVQPVGSPLSLECTVEGTSNPNLYWYRQAAGRGLQLLFYSVGIGQISSEVPQNLSASRPQDRQFILSSKKLLLSDSGFYLCAWGPGNTIYFGEGSWLTVV.

The table lists this clonotype with a few counts. The rearrangement links TRBV20-1 to TRBJ2-7, with TRBD1 matching over 7 bases. The CDR3 length is 16 residues. J was trimmed by 2 bases and V by 4 bases; bases with no gene match: 14. CDR1 is DFQATT, CDR2 SNEGSKA, per germline (reference sequence). The CDR3 sequence: CSAKGAALKGTYEQYF. In DNA, the CDR3 is TGCAGTGCTAAGGGGGCAGCCCTTAAAGGAACCTACGAGCAGTACTTC.

This clonotype has a count of ten or more. The rearrangement joins TRBV18 to TRBJ2-1, with D perhaps matching TRBD2 (5 bases). Germline CDR1 reads KGHSH; CDR2 reads LQKENI. Trimming left V 3 bases short and J 8 bases short, with 14 bases between. The CDR3 is made up of 14 amino acids. This chain's CDR3 is CASSPMAGRDEQFF. For the CDR3, the DNA is TGTGCCAGCTCACCGATGGCGGGTAGAGATGAGCAGTTCTTC.

The chain recombines TRBV12-3 or TRBV12-4 with TRBJ1-5; D possibly corresponds to TRBD1 (5 bases). Trimming removed 8 bases from V and 1 base from J, with 6 bases in between. The CDR3 extends over 12 amino acids. As DNA, the CDR3 is TGTGCCAGCGGGGGGAGCAATCAGCCCCAGCATTTT. Protein sequence: CASGGSNQPQHF.

CDR3 residues: CASSQAVDEQFF. In nucleotides, the CDR3 is TGTGCCAGCAGCCAAGCGGTCGATGAGCAGTTCTTC. This chain uses TRBV4-2 with TRBJ2-1; the D is unclear. Germline V gives CDR1 LGHNA, CDR2 YNFKEQ. This CDR3 is 12 amino acids long. V lost 1 base and J 8 bases, leaving 6 bases between the germline ends.

This clonotype turned up a few times. The chain has TRBV18 and TRBJ2-2; 7 nucleotides match TRBD1. CDR1 is KGHSH and CDR2 is LQKENI in the germline V gene. With 6 bases clipped from V and 0 bases from J, the junction kept 4 bases outside the gene matches. The CDR3 runs 15 residues. The CDR3 DNA sequence: TGTGCCAGCTCCCGGGGACAGACGAACACCGGGGAGCTGTTTTTT. Residues: CASSRGQTNTGELFF.

The V and J genes are TRBV28 and TRBJ2-5; TRBD2 agrees at 9 bases. Unmatched junction bases numbered 17, after V lost 7 bases and J lost 5 bases. Germline V gives CDR1 MDHEN, CDR2 SYDVKM. The CDR3 extends over 17 amino acids. In DNA, the CDR3 is TGTGCCAGCATCTCTCTCGCGGGAGGGGGCGGTGGGGAGACCCAGTACTTC. Translating it yields CASISLAGGGGGETQYF.

This clonotype appeared a few times. The chain employs TRBV27 and TRBJ2-3; no firm D call. Deletions cut 6 bases from V and 0 bases from J, with 13 bases between. The germline CDR1 and CDR2 sequences are MNHEY and SMNVEV (reference sequence). The CDR3 totals 15 residues. Written as DNA, the CDR3 is TGTGCCAGCAGGGTGGCAGCCGCTAGCACAGATACGCAGTATTTT. It specifies CASRVAAASTDTQYF.

V usage is TRBV20-1 and J usage is TRBJ2-3, with TRBD2 matching 7 bases. CDR3 length: 15 amino acids. CDR1 is DFQATT, CDR2 SNEGSKA, per germline (reference sequence). The ends lost 4 bases at V and 2 bases at J; junction bases unmatched: 9. The CDR3 protein is CSATRPAGDTDTQYF. In nucleotides, the CDR3 is TGCAGTGCTACCCGTCCGGCGGGAGACACAGATACGCAGTATTTT.

Only a few counts were recorded for this clonotype. The chain carries TRBV12-3 or TRBV12-4 and TRBJ2-1; D not certain. Trimming left V 3 bases short and J 4 bases short, with 13 bases between. The CDR3 is 15 residues long. As DNA, the CDR3 is TGTGCCAGCAGTTTTTCCGGACCAACATACAATGAGCAGTTCTTC. Amino acid sequence: CASSFSGPTYNEQFF.

The chain employs TRBV6-2 or TRBV6-3 and TRBJ1-5; the D is unclear. This CDR3 comprises 16 residues. Looked up from germline, CDR1 is MNHEY and CDR2 is SVGEGT. Trimming removed 6 bases from V and 0 bases from J, with 15 bases in between. As DNA, the CDR3 is TGTGCCAGCAGATCCAGCGGAGCGAATAGCAATCAGCCCCAGCATTTT. Amino acids: CASRSSGANSNQPQHF.

The chain employs TRBV7-6 and TRBJ2-3; D not resolved. Germline CDR1 is SGHVS and CDR2 is FNYEAQ. V lost 5 bases to trimming and J lost 2 bases, with 14 bases between them. The CDR3 totals 15 residues. The CDR3, as DNA: TGTGCCAGCAGCCGGATTGCAAGTAACACAGATACGCAGTATTTT. As protein: CASSRIASNTDTQYF.

This clonotype has a handful of counts. The CDR3 spells CASSSLRGGSTDTQYF. For the CDR3, the DNA is TGTGCCAGCAGTTCCCTCCGGGGGGGGAGCACAGATACGCAGTATTTT. The chain is built from TRBV6-2 or TRBV6-3 and TRBJ2-3; 8 nucleotides agree with TRBD2. With V trimmed by 4 bases and J by 0 bases, 6 bases remained unmatched. The CDR3 totals 16 residues. The germline CDR1 and CDR2 sequences are MNHEY and SVGEGT.

This clonotype was seen repeatedly, ten times or more. The rearrangement uses TRBV5-6 and TRBJ2-1, with D unclear. This CDR3 has 12 residues. V gave up 2 bases and J gave up 6 bases, with 6 bases separating them. CDR1 SGHDT and CDR2 YYEEEE come from the germline V gene. For the CDR3, the DNA is TGTGCCAGCAGCTTCCTGAGCAATGAGCAGTTCTTC. It translates to CASSFLSNEQFF.

The V gene is TRBV12-3 or TRBV12-4, the J gene TRBJ1-1; TRBD1 agrees at 7 bases. V lost 6 bases and J lost 4; bases outside the gene matches: 5. This CDR3 is built from 13 residues. The CDR3 sequence: CASRVNRGTEAFF. DNA for the CDR3: TGTGCCAGCAGGGTGAACAGGGGCACTGAAGCTTTCTTT.

The chain uses TRBV19 and TRBJ1-1; D call uncertain. V shed 3 bases and J shed 6 bases, with 8 bases lying between them. Germline V gives CDR1 LNHDA, CDR2 SQIVND (reference sequence). The CDR3 extends over 12 amino acids. This CDR3 reads CASSMSTAEAFF. Here the CDR3 DNA reads TGTGCCAGTAGTATGTCCACAGCTGAAGCTTTCTTT.

CDR3 amino acids: CATSDLGHDYGYTF. CDR3 DNA: TGTGCCACCAGTGACCTTGGCCACGACTATGGCTACACCTTC. V is TRBV24-1 and J is TRBJ1-2; D gene uncertain. The CDR3 covers 14 residues. The germline V gene has CDR1 KGHDR and CDR2 SFDVKD. V was trimmed by 4 bases and J by 3 bases, leaving 11 bases between them.

This clonotype was counted ten times or more. The chain employs TRBV4-3 and TRBJ2-3; 12 positions match TRBD2. The CDR3 covers 16 residues. Germline assignment: CDR1 LGHNA and CDR2 YSLEER. Unmatched junction bases numbered 2, after V lost 0 bases and J lost 4 bases. The CDR3 nucleotides are TGCGCCAGCAGCCAAGATCTAGCGGGGGGGGCAGATACGCAGTATTTT. It encodes CASSQDLAGGADTQYF.

This chain uses TRBV7-9 with TRBJ1-4; 7 positions agree with TRBD1. Trimming removed 5 bases from V and 7 bases from J; junction bases left unmatched: 7. The CDR3 is 14 amino acids. Germline values: CDR1 SEHNR, CDR2 FQNEAQ (reference sequence). The CDR3 sequence is CASSLQGRGEKLFF. DNA of the CDR3: TGTGCCAGCAGCCTACAGGGGAGGGGTGAAAAACTGTTTTTT. The full variable domain, with the rest looked up from reference TRBV7-9 and TRBJ1-4, is DTGVSQNPRHKITKRGQNVTFRCDPISEHNRLYWYRQTLGQGPEFLTYFQNEAQLEKSRLLSDRFSAERPKGSFSTLEIQRTEQGDSAMYLCASSLQGRGEKLFFGSGTQLSVL.

The rearrangement links TRBV28 to TRBJ2-3; 8 bases are a match to TRBD1. Looked up from germline, CDR1 is MDHEN and CDR2 is SYDVKM. This CDR3 comprises 13 residues. V trimming: 5 bases; J trimming: 9 bases; junction bases outside the gene matches: 7. For the CDR3, the DNA is TGTGCCAGCAGTGACGGGACAGGTCCCACGCAGTATTTT. Its translation is CASSDGTGPTQYF. Full variable domain (remainder filled in from reference TRBV28 and TRBJ2-3): DVKVTQSSRYLVKRTGEKVFLECVQDMDHENMFWYRQDPGLGLRLIYFSYDVKMKEKGDIPEGYSVSREKKERFSLILESASTNQTSMYLCASSDGTGPTQYFGPGTRLTVL.

This rearrangement joins TRBV12-3 or TRBV12-4 to TRBJ1-4; D might be TRBD1 (6 bases). V dropped 3 bases and J dropped 8 bases, with 10 bases sitting between them. The CDR3 is 13 residues long. CDR3 sequence: CASSLGRGEKLFF. DNA of the CDR3: TGTGCCAGCAGTTTGGGCAGGGGAGAAAAACTGTTTTTT.

This clonotype has a handful of counts. This chain joins TRBV20-1 and TRBJ2-2; 8 nucleotides agree with TRBD1. With V trimmed by 0 bases and J by 8 bases, 5 bases remained unmatched. Per the germline V gene, CDR1 is DFQATT and CDR2 is SNEGSKA (reference sequence). There are 14 residues in the CDR3. The CDR3 DNA reads as TGCAGTGCTAGAGACGGACAGGGTCCTGGGGAGCTGTTTTTT. Residues: CSARDGQGPGELFF.

V and J are TRBV11-3 and TRBJ2-2; 11 positions agree with TRBD2. Germline lookup yields CDR1 SGHNT and CDR2 YENEEA. This CDR3 is 17 amino acids long. J lost 4 bases, V lost 4 bases, and 8 bases had no gene match. CDR3 nucleotide sequence: TGTGCCAGCAGCTCCTACCCTAGCGGGAGGAGCACCGGGGAGCTGTTTTTT. Translated: CASSSYPSGRSTGELFF.